Included here is one T cell receptor (beta chain) sequence, with context. Its cognate antigen is unknown. This record belongs to a study of siplizumab effects on memory and regulatory T cells. Sequenced by immunoSEQ multiplex PCR; TCRdb stores in-frame clones only, minus some. The profile shows about 75,000 clones, 93% of them singletons. Points from the study as a whole: Naive T cells, seemingly more diverse than memory cells, seemed major alloresponse contributors. In siplizumab cultures, the suppressive function of proliferating Tregs remained unconfirmed. In the presence of siplizumab, alloreactive sequences traceable to unstimulated CD4+ memory cells were significantly reduced.

The sequenced material came from CD8+ T cells sorted from blood. The clonotype was recovered from a human donor in good health.

The CDR3 bases are TGTGCCAGCAGCTTAGCCGGGGGGGCCACCGGGGAGCTGTTTTTT. Amino acids: CASSLAGGATGELFF. The chain has TRBV11-3 and TRBJ2-2, with 8 positions matching TRBD2. Losses at the gene ends were 1 base for V and 4 bases for J; bases not matched to a gene: 2. The CDR3 totals 15 residues. Germline V gives CDR1 SGHNT, CDR2 YENEEA.